The 5 T cell receptor beta chains listed next were all sequenced from one sample in a study of T cell changes during pregnancy in multiple sclerosis. Generated by immunoSEQ multiplex PCR, the TCRdb table keeps only in-frame clones and is missing some. The sample consists of tens of thousands of clones, roughly 94% of them appearing once. Sequences were derived from CD8+ T cells from peripheral blood mononuclear cells, sampled before pregnancy. The receptors were gathered from a female donor with multiple sclerosis, enrolled in a pregnancy study.

This sequence joins TRBV27 and TRBJ2-7; D not certain. The CDR3 runs to 13 residues. The V gene lost 3 bases and the J gene lost 0 bases, with 6 bases spanning the gap. CDR1 and CDR2 from the germline V gene are MNHEY and SMNVEV (reference sequence). CDR3 protein: CASSFLSSYEQYF. As DNA, the CDR3 is TGTGCCAGCAGTTTCCTTAGCTCCTACGAGCAGTACTTC.

The CDR3 sequence: CASSAQRDGHEQYF. The CDR3 nucleotides are TGTGCCAGCAGCGCACAGAGGGATGGTCACGAGCAGTACTTC. The chain links TRBV9 to TRBJ2-7, with D maybe TRBD2 (5 bases). Germline CDR1 and CDR2: SGDLS and YYNGEE. V was clipped by 3 bases and J by 5 bases, with 15 bases between them. The CDR3 runs 14 residues.

This clone showed up just a few times. This rearrangement joins TRBV21-1 to TRBJ2-7; the table's D call, TRBD2, was not checked against the DNA. TRBV21-1 is a pseudogene. The CDR3 has 14 residues. The CDR3: CASIPGSDSVKQYF. In DNA, the CDR3 is TGTGCCAGCATCCCGGGTTCGGACTCCGTCAAGCAGTACTTC.

V is TRBV6-6 and J is TRBJ1-2; D remains ambiguous. The germline gives CDR1 MNHNY, CDR2 SVGAGI (reference sequence). Trimming stripped 5 bases from V and 3 bases from J, with 13 bases between. CDR3 size: 14 residues. The CDR3 loop reads CASSQVGGHYGYTF. As DNA, the CDR3 is TGTGCCAGCAGTCAGGTGGGAGGGCACTATGGCTACACCTTC.

This clone was recorded only once. The chain links TRBV12-5 to TRBJ2-1; the match to TRBD1 covers 7 bases. From germline, CDR1 is LGHNT and CDR2 FRNRAP. Germline trimming cut 5 bases from V and 7 bases from J; bases unmatched to any gene: 14. The CDR3 contains 16 residues. The chain's CDR3 is CASGAQGSVKMNEQFF. In DNA, the CDR3 is TGTGCTAGTGGTGCACAGGGGTCGGTCAAGATGAATGAGCAGTTCTTC.